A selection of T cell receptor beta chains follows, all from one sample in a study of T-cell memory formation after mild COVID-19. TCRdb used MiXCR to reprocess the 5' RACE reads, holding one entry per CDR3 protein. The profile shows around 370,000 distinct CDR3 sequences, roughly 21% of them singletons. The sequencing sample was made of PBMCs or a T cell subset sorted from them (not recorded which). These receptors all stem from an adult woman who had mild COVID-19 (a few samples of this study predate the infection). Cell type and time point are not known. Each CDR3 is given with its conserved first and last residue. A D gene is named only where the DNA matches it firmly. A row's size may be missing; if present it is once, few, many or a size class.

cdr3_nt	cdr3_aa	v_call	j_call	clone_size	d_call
TGTGCCTGGGGGAAAGGCCCCGAGACTGAAGCTTTCTTT	CAWGKGPETEAFF	TRBV18	TRBJ1-1	NA	NA
TGTGCCAGCAGCCAAGAAGGAAACATTCAGTACTTC	CASSQEGNIQYF	TRBV3-1	TRBJ2-4	NA	NA
TGTGCCAGCAGTCCGGGACAGAAAAATTCACCCCTCCACTTT	CASSPGQKNSPLHF	TRBV12-3/TRBV12-4	TRBJ1-6	NA	TRBD1
TGTGCCAGCAGTTTGACAGGCCCCAATTCACCCCTCCACTTT	CASSLTGPNSPLHF	TRBV12-3/TRBV12-4	TRBJ1-6	NA	NA
TGTGCCAGCAGTGAAAATTGGGACAGGGCAGAGACCCAGTACTTC	CASSENWDRAETQYF	TRBV25-1	TRBJ2-5	NA	TRBD1
TGTGCCAGCAGCCACGGGAGTAATCAGCCCCAGCATTTT	CASSHGSNQPQHF	TRBV12-3/TRBV12-4	TRBJ1-5	NA	NA
TGTGCCAGCTCAGGGGGACAGCAAGAGACCCAGTACTTC	CASSGGQQETQYF	TRBV18	TRBJ2-5	few	TRBD1
TGTGCCAGCAGACAAACCAGGGTCCGGGAGACCCAGTACTTC	CASRQTRVRETQYF	TRBV11-2	TRBJ2-5	few	NA
TGTGCCATCAGTGGACACAGCGGGGGTAGGGACAATGAGCAGTTCTTC	CAISGHSGGRDNEQFF	TRBV10-3	TRBJ2-1	NA	TRBD2
TGTGCCAGCAGTTTGGGCGGGAGAGCAGATACGCAGTATTTT	CASSLGGRADTQYF	TRBV12-3/TRBV12-4	TRBJ2-3	NA	TRBD2
TGCGCCAGCAGCCCCGTGGGGGAGCGGGAGGCCTCCTACGAGCAGTACTTC	CASSPVGEREASYEQYF	TRBV5-1	TRBJ2-7	few	TRBD2
TGCGCCAGCAGCCCTCGGGACTCCCTCGGAGATACGCAGTATTTT	CASSPRDSLGDTQYF	TRBV4-1	TRBJ2-3	NA	NA
TGTGCCTGGGCGATTAGAGGATCGTTATCCTACGAGCAGTACTTC	CAWAIRGSLSYEQYF	TRBV30	TRBJ2-7	NA	NA
TGTGCCACCAGTGATGCGACAGGGTGGAATCAGCCCCAGCATTTT	CATSDATGWNQPQHF	TRBV24-1	TRBJ1-5	NA	TRBD1
TGTGCCAGCAGACGGGACAGGAGGGATGAGCAGTTCTTC	CASRRDRRDEQFF	TRBV6-2/TRBV6-3	TRBJ2-1	NA	TRBD1
TGTGCCAGCAGTTACGTTCGGGATTCACCCCTCCACTTT	CASSYVRDSPLHF	TRBV6-6	TRBJ1-6	NA	NA
TGTGCCAGCAGTTACTCCGGACCCCAAGAGACCCAGTACTTC	CASSYSGPQETQYF	TRBV6-5	TRBJ2-5	few	NA
TGTGCCAGCAGTGAAGGGCGTACCACCAATGAGCAGTTCTTC	CASSEGRTTNEQFF	TRBV25-1	TRBJ2-1	NA	NA
TGTGCCAGCAAAGGGGGAGTTGCAACTAATGAAAAACTGTTTTTT	CASKGGVATNEKLFF	TRBV2	TRBJ1-4	few	NA
TGCAGTGCCCCGGGACACTCTGAGCAGTACTTC	CSAPGHSEQYF	TRBV20-1	TRBJ2-7	NA	NA
TGTGCCAGCAGCTTTTGGACAGAATCCTACGAGCAGTACTTC	CASSFWTESYEQYF	TRBV5-5	TRBJ2-7	NA	NA
TGTGCCAGCAAAACTAGGGGTGCAACTAATGAAAAACTGTTTTTT	CASKTRGATNEKLFF	TRBV7-8	TRBJ1-4	NA	NA
TGTGCCAGCAGCGTAATGCCGGGACAGGCGTATGGCTACACCTTC	CASSVMPGQAYGYTF	TRBV5-5	TRBJ1-2	many	TRBD1
TGTGCCAGCAGCTCGACAGGGTCCTCTGGGGCCAACGTCCTGACTTTC	CASSSTGSSGANVLTF	TRBV11-2	TRBJ2-6	NA	TRBD1
TGTGCCAGCAGTGATGGTCGACTCCCCATGACAGATACGCAGTATTTT	CASSDGRLPMTDTQYF	TRBV6-1	TRBJ2-3	NA	NA
TGTGCCAGCAGCGACCGGGCCGAGCAGTTCTTC	CASSDRAEQFF	TRBV7-9	TRBJ2-1	NA	NA
TGCGCCAGCAGCAGCCGGACAGGGATGTTTTTGACTGAAGCTTTCTTT	CASSSRTGMFLTEAFF	TRBV5-1	TRBJ1-1	NA	TRBD1